Presented here are 27 T cell receptor beta chains from one specimen sequenced in a study of response to subunit inactivated influenza vaccine. MiXCR, applied by TCRdb to the RT-PCR reads, yields one record per CDR3 protein. The sample has more than 700,000 distinct CDR3 sequences, less than 25% seen once. The starting material was PBMCs from blood, obtained roughly 5 days after vaccination. These receptors were taken from a middle-aged man who received an inactivated influenza vaccine.

The chain combines TRBV28 with TRBJ1-3; D is unresolved. V lost 0 bases and J 1 base, leaving 16 bases between the germline ends. Germline lookup yields CDR1 MDHEN and CDR2 SYDVKM. There are 18 residues in the CDR3. The CDR3 loop reads CASSLWALPAGSGNTIYF. The CDR3 coding sequence is TGTGCCAGCAGTTTATGGGCCCTCCCCGCGGGGTCTGGAAACACCATATATTTT.

This clonotype came up many times. CDR3 in amino acids: CASSLQGWNTEAFF. CDR3 nucleotide sequence: TGCGCCAGCAGCTTGCAGGGTTGGAACACTGAAGCTTTCTTT. The genes are TRBV5-1 and TRBJ1-1, with a weak D call TRBD1 (5 bases). V shed 1 base and J shed 1 base, with 8 bases lying between them. Per germline, CDR1 SGHRS and CDR2 YFSETQ. The CDR3 runs to 14 residues.

This clonotype was seen a handful of times. V gene TRBV28 combines with J gene TRBJ2-3; D gene unclear. The CDR3 runs to 13 residues. CDR1 MDHEN and CDR2 SYDVKM come from the germline V gene. V lost 5 bases, J lost 6 bases, and 12 bases lay in between. This CDR3 is CASSASSWDTQYF. DNA for the CDR3: TGTGCCAGCAGTGCAAGTTCTTGGGATACGCAGTATTTT. The entire variable domain, with the rest obtained from reference TRBV28 and TRBJ2-3, is as follows: DVKVTQSSRYLVKRTGEKVFLECVQDMDHENMFWYRQDPGLGLRLIYFSYDVKMKEKGDIPEGYSVSREKKERFSLILESASTNQTSMYLCASSASSWDTQYFGPGTRLTVL.

The chain employs TRBV3-1 and TRBJ2-7; D unresolved. CDR1 is LGHDT, CDR2 YNNKEL, per germline (reference sequence). V was clipped by 3 bases and J by 3 bases, with 12 bases between them. The CDR3 consists of 14 residues. The CDR3 DNA follows: TGTGCCAGCAGCCATATGACGGGCGACTACGAGCAGTACTTC. It codes for CASSHMTGDYEQYF.

Only a few counts were recorded for this clonotype. The J gene is TRBJ2-3, the V gene TRBV10-2, with TRBD2 matching over 10 bases. Germline V lookup: CDR1 WSHSY, CDR2 SAAADI. V shed 7 bases, J shed 3 bases, and the junction held 4 bases outside the gene matches. CDR3 length: 14 residues. The CDR3 loop reads CASKLAGGTDTQYF. The CDR3 DNA is TGCGCCAGCAAGTTAGCGGGGGGAACAGATACGCAGTATTTT.

This clonotype has only a few counts. The chain combines TRBV7-2 with TRBJ2-5, with 7 bases aligning to TRBD1. CDR3 size: 15 residues. CDR1 is SGHTA, CDR2 FQGNSA, per germline. Trimming cost V 5 bases and J 2 bases; bases outside gene matches: 8. CDR3 coding DNA: TGTGCCAGCAGCCCACAACTGGACAGGCAAGAGACCCAGTACTTC. Translation gives CASSPQLDRQETQYF. Full variable domain (remainder filled in from reference TRBV7-2 and TRBJ2-5): GAGVSQSPSNKVTEKGKDVELRCDPISGHTALYWYRQSLGQGLEFLIYFQGNSAPDKSGLPSDRFSAERTGGSVSTLTIQRTQQEDSAVYLCASSPQLDRQETQYFGPGTRLLVL.

The chain carries TRBV29-1 and TRBJ2-3, with 7 bases fitting TRBD1. The CDR3 is 14 residues long. Germline CDR1 reads SQVTM; CDR2 reads ANQGSEA. V shed 2 bases, J shed 2 bases, and the junction held 4 bases outside the gene matches. For the CDR3, the DNA is TGCAGCGTTGAAAAAGGGACAGACACAGATACGCAGTATTTT. It specifies CSVEKGTDTDTQYF.

This clonotype was found a few times. The gene calls are TRBV11-2 and TRBJ2-3; 9 bases are shared with TRBD2. V lost 5 bases to trimming and J lost 6 bases; unmatched junction nucleotides: 9. This CDR3 contains 15 residues. Germline-derived CDR1 and CDR2 are SGHAT and FQNNGV. This chain's CDR3 is CASSQRTSGQDTQYF. CDR3 DNA sequence: TGTGCCAGCAGCCAGAGAACTAGCGGGCAGGATACGCAGTATTTT.

Remarks on this clonotype: One junction end does not reproduce the germline sequence, and a read error may be involved. The V gene is TRBV6-2 or TRBV6-3, the J gene TRBJ1-5; weak D call: TRBD1 (6 bases). Germline V CDR1 and CDR2: MNHEY, SVGEGT. CDR3 size: 15 residues. Written as DNA, the CDR3 is TGTGCCAGCAGTTACTCGGTAGGGGGGAATCACCCCCAGCATTTT. Translation: CASSYSVGGNHPQHF.

The V call is TRBV29-1, the J call TRBJ2-7, with TRBD2 matching 12 bases. CDR3 length equals 14 residues. Germline CDR1 is SQVTM and CDR2 is ANQGSEA. V trimming: 1 base; J trimming: 2 bases; junction bases outside the gene matches: 0. CDR3 loop: CSVEGLAGAYEQYF. The CDR3 nucleotides are TGCAGCGTTGAAGGACTAGCGGGGGCCTACGAGCAGTACTTC.

In its sample, this clonotype was seen a few times. The CDR3 DNA sequence: TGTGCCAGCAGCCAGACCCGGCGAACACAGGATACGCAGTATTTT. It specifies CASSQTRRTQDTQYF. The chain joins TRBV7-8 to TRBJ2-3; no firm D call. The germline V gene has CDR1 SGHVS and CDR2 FQNEAQ. The CDR3 length is 15 residues. Deletions cut 5 bases from V and 6 bases from J, with 18 bases between.

In its sample, this clonotype was seen a few times. The junction differs from germline at one of its ends, possibly a read error. This chain uses TRBV7-7 with TRBJ1-4; no firm D call. The CDR3 runs to 15 residues. Germline V gene data show CDR1 as SSHAT and CDR2 as FNYEAQ (reference sequence). Here the CDR3 DNA reads TGTGCTAGCAGCAGAAACGCGCGCTATAATGAAAAACTGTTTTTT. It translates to CASSRNARYNEKLFF.

This clonotype was seen only a few times. This rearrangement joins TRBV5-1 to TRBJ2-5, with 7 bases identical to TRBD1. The CDR3 has 15 amino acids. The V segment lost 3 bases and the J segment 4 bases; nucleotides outside the gene matches: 9. Germline CDR1 and CDR2: SGHRS and YFSETQ. CDR3 amino acids: CASSWNTGVAETQYF. CDR3 DNA: TGCGCCAGCAGCTGGAACACAGGGGTCGCAGAGACCCAGTACTTC.

This clonotype appeared a few times. This chain connects TRBV18 to TRBJ2-7; perhaps D is TRBD1 or TRBD2 (5 bases each). From germline, CDR1 is KGHSH and CDR2 LQKENI. Deletions cut 0 bases from V and 1 base from J, with 10 bases between. The CDR3 loop spans 15 amino acids. The CDR3 loop is CASSPPGRLSYEQYF. The CDR3 DNA is TGTGCCAGCTCACCACCGGGACGGCTGTCCTACGAGCAGTACTTC.

The V and J genes are TRBV12-3 or TRBV12-4 and TRBJ1-3; D uncertain. The CDR3 consists of 15 residues. V lost 6 bases and J lost 0, with 12 bases in between. The CDR3 DNA is TGTGCCAGCAGAGATACAAGGAGCTCTGGAAACACCATATATTTT. Translated: CASRDTRSSGNTIYF.

CDR3 DNA sequence: TGTGCCACCAGTGCTGGGTACGGCGAGCAGTACTTC. It yields the protein CATSAGYGEQYF. The chain couples TRBV24-1 to TRBJ2-7; D not certain. The V gene's germline CDR1 is KGHDR and CDR2 SFDVKD. This CDR3 is built from 12 residues. V gave up 5 bases and J gave up 6 bases, with 10 bases separating them.

Only a few counts were recorded for this clonotype. CDR3 sequence reads: CASSYSFNQPQHF. The CDR3 DNA follows: TGTGCCAGCAGTTACAGTTTCAATCAGCCCCAGCATTTT. The V and J genes are TRBV28 and TRBJ1-5, with unresolved D. Trimming left V 4 bases short and J 3 bases short, with 7 bases between. CDR3 size: 13 residues. Germline V lookup: CDR1 MDHEN, CDR2 SYDVKM.

This clonotype was counted many times. The gene calls are TRBV2 and TRBJ2-7; D is possibly TRBD1 (5 bases). This CDR3 spans 15 amino acids. Per the germline V gene, CDR1 is SNHLY and CDR2 is FYNNEI. V lost 4 bases and J lost 7, with 20 bases in between. CDR3: CASSGRQSALGEQYF. As DNA, the CDR3 is TGTGCCAGCAGTGGGAGACAGAGCGCCTTGGGGGAGCAGTACTTC.

This clonotype was counted only a few times. This rearrangement joins TRBV24-1 to TRBJ1-5; D is ambiguous. Germline V gives CDR1 KGHDR, CDR2 SFDVKD. V was shortened by 4 bases and J by 7 bases, with 10 bases between the two germline ends. The CDR3 has 13 amino acids. In DNA form, the CDR3 reads TGTGCCACCAGTGACGTTCCCGGACAGCCCCAGCATTTT. Protein sequence: CATSDVPGQPQHF.

The table lists this clonotype with many counts. The V call is TRBV29-1, the J call TRBJ2-7, with a tentative D call TRBD1 (5 bases). The V gene lost 6 bases and the J gene lost 4 bases, with 10 bases spanning the gap. Germline V gene data show CDR1 as SQVTM and CDR2 as ANQGSEA. The CDR3 length is 11 residues. The CDR3 here is CSVATAYEQYF. In nucleotides, the CDR3 is TGCAGCGTAGCGACAGCATACGAGCAGTACTTC.

V usage is TRBV12-2 and J usage is TRBJ2-3. TRBV12-2 is shown as a pseudogene. The CDR3 extends over 14 amino acids. CDR3 in DNA: TGTGCAAGTCGCTTAGGACGGCAGCACAGATACGCAGTATTT. It specifies CASRLGRQHRYAVF.

This clonotype has a handful of counts. V usage is TRBV28 and J usage is TRBJ2-7; 9 positions agree with TRBD1. This CDR3 is built from 13 residues. V was pared by 7 bases and J by 7 bases, with 8 bases of the junction left unmatched. Germline CDR1 MDHEN, CDR2 SYDVKM. CDR3 bases: TGTGCCAGCATTAGACAGGGGGGAGTGGAGCAGTACTTC. Residues: CASIRQGGVEQYF.

J is TRBJ2-5 and V is TRBV5-1, with D possibly called TRBD1 or TRBD2 (5 bases each). This CDR3 comprises 14 residues. V lost 1 base and J 4 bases, leaving 11 bases between the germline ends. Germline CDR1 reads SGHRS; CDR2 reads YFSETQ. In nucleotides, the CDR3 is TGCGCCAGCAGCTTGAGAGGGGCCAGAGAGACCCAGTACTTC. It encodes CASSLRGARETQYF.

The chain has TRBV7-9 and TRBJ2-2; 11 nucleotides agree with TRBD2. The ends lost 5 bases at V and 5 bases at J; junction bases unmatched: 7. CDR1 and CDR2 from the germline V gene are SEHNR and FQNEAQ (reference sequence). The CDR3 spans 16 residues. CDR3 sequence (DNA): TGTGCCAGCAGCGGCGGAGCTAGCGGGGGGACCGGGGAGCTGTTTTTT. This encodes CASSGGASGGTGELFF.

The rearrangement uses TRBV10-3 and TRBJ1-2, with 7 bases lining up with TRBD1. Germline V gives CDR1 ENHRY, CDR2 SYGVKD. Germline trimming cut 7 bases from V and 4 bases from J; bases unmatched to any gene: 0. CDR3 size: 11 residues. The CDR3 protein is CAITGGYGYTF. CDR3 nucleotides: TGTGCCATCACAGGGGGCTATGGCTACACCTTC.

This clonotype was counted a few times. The CDR3 sequence is CASSLTGGRKSEKLFF. The CDR3 DNA follows: TGTGCCAGCAGTTTAACAGGGGGGCGGAAATCGGAAAAACTGTTTTTT. The V and J genes are TRBV28 and TRBJ1-4; 8 nucleotides agree with TRBD1. V dropped 2 bases and J dropped 8; count of bases not matched to a gene: 10. The germline V gene has CDR1 MDHEN and CDR2 SYDVKM. The CDR3 runs 16 residues.

The chain is built from TRBV7-2 and TRBJ2-1; the D is unclear. CDR1 SGHTA and CDR2 FQGNSA come from the germline V gene. CDR3 length equals 14 residues. V was cut by 5 bases and J by 12 bases, with 20 bases left in between. The CDR3 spells CASSPATSTLGQFF. The CDR3 bases are TGTGCCAGCAGCCCAGCCACAAGCACCCTGGGGCAGTTCTTC.